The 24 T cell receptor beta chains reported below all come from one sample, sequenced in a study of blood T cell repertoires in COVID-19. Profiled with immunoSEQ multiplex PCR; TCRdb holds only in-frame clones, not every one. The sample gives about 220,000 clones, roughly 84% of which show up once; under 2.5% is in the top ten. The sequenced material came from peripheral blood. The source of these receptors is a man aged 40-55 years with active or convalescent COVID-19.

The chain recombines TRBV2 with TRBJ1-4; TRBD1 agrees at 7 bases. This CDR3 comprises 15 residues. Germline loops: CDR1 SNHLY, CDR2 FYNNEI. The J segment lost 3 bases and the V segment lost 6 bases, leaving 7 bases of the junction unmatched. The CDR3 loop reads CASSATGAPNEKLFF. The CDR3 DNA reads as TGTGCCAGCAGCGCAACAGGGGCTCCTAATGAAAAACTGTTTTTT.

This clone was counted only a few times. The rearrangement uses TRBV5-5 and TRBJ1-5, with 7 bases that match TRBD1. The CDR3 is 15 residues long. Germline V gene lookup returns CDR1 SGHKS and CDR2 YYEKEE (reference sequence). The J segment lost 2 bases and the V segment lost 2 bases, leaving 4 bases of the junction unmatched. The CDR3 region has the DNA TGTGCCAGCAGCTTTGAAGGACAGGGCAATCAGCCCCAGCATTTT. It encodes CASSFEGQGNQPQHF. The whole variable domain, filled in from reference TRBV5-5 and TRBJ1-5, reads DAGVTQSPTHLIKTRGQQVTLRCSPISGHKSVSWYQQVLGQGPQFIFQYYEKEERGRGNFPDRFSARQFPNYSSELNVNALLLGDSALYLCASSFEGQGNQPQHFGDGTRLSIL.

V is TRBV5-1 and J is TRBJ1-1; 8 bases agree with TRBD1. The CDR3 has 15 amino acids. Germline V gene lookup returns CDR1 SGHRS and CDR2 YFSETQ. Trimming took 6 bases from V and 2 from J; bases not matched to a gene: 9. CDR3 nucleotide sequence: TGCGCCAGCATCCTTCAACAGGGGGGAAACACTGAAGCTTTCTTT. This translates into CASILQQGGNTEAFF.

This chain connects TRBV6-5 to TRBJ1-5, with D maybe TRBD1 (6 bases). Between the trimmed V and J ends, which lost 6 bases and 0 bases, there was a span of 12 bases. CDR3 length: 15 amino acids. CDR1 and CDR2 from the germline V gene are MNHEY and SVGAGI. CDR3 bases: TGTGCCAGCAGGCTAGACAGGACTAGCAATCAGCCCCAGCATTTT. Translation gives CASRLDRTSNQPQHF.

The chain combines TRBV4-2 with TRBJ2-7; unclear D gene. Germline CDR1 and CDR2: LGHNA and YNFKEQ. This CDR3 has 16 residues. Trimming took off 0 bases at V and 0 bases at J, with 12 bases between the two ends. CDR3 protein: CASSQEDRQVSYEQYF. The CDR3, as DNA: TGTGCCAGCAGCCAAGAGGATCGGCAGGTCTCCTACGAGCAGTACTTC.

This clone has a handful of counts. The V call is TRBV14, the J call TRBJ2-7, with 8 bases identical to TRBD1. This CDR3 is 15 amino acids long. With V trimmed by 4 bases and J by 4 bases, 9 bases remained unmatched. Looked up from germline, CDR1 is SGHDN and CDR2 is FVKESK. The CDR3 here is CASSRDRGFGYEQYF. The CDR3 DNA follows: TGTGCCAGCAGCCGAGACAGGGGATTTGGGTACGAGCAGTACTTC.

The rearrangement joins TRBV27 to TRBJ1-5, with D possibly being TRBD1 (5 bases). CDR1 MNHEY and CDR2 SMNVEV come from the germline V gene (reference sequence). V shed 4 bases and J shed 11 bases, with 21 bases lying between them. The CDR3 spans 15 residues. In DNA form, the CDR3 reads TGTGCCAGCAGTTACACCGACAGTCCTTTTTGGGCCCAGCATTTT. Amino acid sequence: CASSYTDSPFWAQHF.

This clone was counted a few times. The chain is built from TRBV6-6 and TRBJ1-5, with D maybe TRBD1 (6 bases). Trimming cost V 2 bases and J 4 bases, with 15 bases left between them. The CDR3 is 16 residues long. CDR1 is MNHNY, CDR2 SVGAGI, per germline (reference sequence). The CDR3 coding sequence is TGTGCCAGCAGTTACGAAGGGACAACGTTAAATCAGCCCCAGCATTTT. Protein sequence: CASSYEGTTLNQPQHF.

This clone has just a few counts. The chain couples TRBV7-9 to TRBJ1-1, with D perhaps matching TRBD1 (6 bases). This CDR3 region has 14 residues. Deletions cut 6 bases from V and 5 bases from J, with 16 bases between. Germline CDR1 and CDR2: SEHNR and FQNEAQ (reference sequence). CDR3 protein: CASRLGGLETEAFF. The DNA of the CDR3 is TGTGCCAGCAGGCTCGGGGGGCTGGAGACTGAAGCTTTCTTT.

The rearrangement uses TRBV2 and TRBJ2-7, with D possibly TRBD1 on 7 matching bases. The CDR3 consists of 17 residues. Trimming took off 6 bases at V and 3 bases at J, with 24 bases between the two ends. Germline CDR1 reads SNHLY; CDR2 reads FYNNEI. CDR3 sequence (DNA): TGTGCCAGCAGGACCGAGGCAGGGGGGCCCTTAAGCTACGAGCAGTACTTC. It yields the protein CASRTEAGGPLSYEQYF.

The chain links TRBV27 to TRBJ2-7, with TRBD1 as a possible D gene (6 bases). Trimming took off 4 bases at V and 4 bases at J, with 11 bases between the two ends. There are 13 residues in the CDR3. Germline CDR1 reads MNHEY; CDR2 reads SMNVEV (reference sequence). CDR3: CASSWAGEYEQYF. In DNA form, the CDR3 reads TGTGCCAGCAGTTGGGCAGGGGAATACGAGCAGTACTTC.

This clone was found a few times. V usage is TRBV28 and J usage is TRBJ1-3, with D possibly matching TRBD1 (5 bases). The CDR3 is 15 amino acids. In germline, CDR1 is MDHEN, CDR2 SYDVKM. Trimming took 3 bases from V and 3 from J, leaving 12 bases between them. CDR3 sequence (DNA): TGTGCCAGCAGTTTTCACAGGTACATTGGAAACACCATATATTTT. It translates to CASSFHRYIGNTIYF.

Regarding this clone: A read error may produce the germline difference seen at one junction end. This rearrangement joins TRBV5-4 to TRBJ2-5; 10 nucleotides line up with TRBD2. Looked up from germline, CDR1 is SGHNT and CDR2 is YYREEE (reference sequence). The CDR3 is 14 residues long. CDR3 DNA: TGTGCCAGCAGCTTGGCTAGCGGGGGAGAGGCCCAGTACTTC. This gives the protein CASSLASGGEAQYF.

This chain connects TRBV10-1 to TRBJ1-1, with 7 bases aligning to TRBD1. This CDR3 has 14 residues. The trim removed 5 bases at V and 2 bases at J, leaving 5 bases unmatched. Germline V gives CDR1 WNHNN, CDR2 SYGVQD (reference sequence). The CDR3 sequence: CASSRTGSNTEAFF. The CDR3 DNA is TGCGCCAGCAGTAGGACAGGAAGTAACACTGAAGCTTTCTTT.

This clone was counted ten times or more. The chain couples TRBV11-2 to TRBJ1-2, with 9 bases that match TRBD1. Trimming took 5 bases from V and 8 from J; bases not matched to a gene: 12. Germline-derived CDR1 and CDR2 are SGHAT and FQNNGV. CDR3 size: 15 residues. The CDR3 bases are TGTGCCAGCAGCGTAAGCCCGGACAGGGGATGGGGCTACACCTTC. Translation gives CASSVSPDRGWGYTF.

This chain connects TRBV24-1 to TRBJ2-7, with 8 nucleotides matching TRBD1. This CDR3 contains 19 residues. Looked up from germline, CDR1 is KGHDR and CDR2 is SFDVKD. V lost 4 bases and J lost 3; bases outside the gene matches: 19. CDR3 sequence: CATSEGPGGTKGDFYEQYF. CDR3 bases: TGTGCCACCAGTGAAGGGCCAGGGGGCACAAAAGGGGATTTCTACGAGCAGTACTTC.

CDR3 amino acids: CASSPQSGSSGNTIYF. The CDR3, as DNA: TGTGCCAGCAGCCCTCAATCGGGGAGCTCTGGAAACACCATATATTTT. This chain connects TRBV7-2 to TRBJ1-3; D call uncertain. CDR3 length: 16 residues. Trimming removed 5 bases from V and 0 bases from J, with 14 bases in between. The germline CDR1 and CDR2 sequences are SGHTA and FQGNSA. Combining the CDR3 with reference TRBV7-2 and TRBJ1-3 gives the whole variable domain GAGVSQSPSNKVTEKGKDVELRCDPISGHTALYWYRQSLGQGLEFLIYFQGNSAPDKSGLPSDRFSAERTGGSVSTLTIQRTQQEDSAVYLCASSPQSGSSGNTIYFGEGSWLTVV.

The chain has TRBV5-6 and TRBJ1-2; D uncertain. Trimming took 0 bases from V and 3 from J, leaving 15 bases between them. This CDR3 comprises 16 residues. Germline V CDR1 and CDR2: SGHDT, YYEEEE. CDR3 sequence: CASSLDLLGEDYGYTF. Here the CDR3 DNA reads TGTGCCAGCAGCTTGGACCTCCTCGGGGAAGACTATGGCTACACCTTC.

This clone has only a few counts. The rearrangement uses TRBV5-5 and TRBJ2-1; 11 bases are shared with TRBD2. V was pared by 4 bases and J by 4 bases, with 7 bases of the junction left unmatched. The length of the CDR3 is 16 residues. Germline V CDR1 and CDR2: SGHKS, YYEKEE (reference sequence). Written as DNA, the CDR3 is TGTGCCAGCAGCCACTGGACTAGCGGGTATTACAATGAGCAGTTCTTC. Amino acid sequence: CASSHWTSGYYNEQFF.

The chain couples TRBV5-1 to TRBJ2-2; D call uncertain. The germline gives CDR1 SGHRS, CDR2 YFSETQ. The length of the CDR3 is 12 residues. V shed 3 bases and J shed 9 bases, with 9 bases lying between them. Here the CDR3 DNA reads TGCGCCAGCAGCTCCGAAGCCCGGGAGCTGTTTTTT. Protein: CASSSEARELFF.

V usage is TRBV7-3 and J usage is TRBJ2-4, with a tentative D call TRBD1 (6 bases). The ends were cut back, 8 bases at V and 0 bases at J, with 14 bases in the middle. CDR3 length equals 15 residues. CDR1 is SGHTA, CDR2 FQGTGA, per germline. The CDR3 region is CASSRDTLAKNIQYF. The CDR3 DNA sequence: TGTGCCAGCTCTCGGGACACACTAGCCAAAAACATTCAGTACTTC.

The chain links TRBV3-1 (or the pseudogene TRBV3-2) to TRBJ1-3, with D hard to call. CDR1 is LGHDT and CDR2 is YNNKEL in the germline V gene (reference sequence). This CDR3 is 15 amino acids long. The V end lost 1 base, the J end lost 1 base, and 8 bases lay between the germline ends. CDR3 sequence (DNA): TGTGCCAGCAGCCAAGGTCCGGGATCTGGAAACACCATATATTTT. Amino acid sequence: CASSQGPGSGNTIYF.

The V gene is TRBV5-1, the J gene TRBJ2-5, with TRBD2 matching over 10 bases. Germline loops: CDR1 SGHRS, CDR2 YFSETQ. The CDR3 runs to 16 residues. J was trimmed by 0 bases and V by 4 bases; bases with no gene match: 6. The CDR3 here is CASSPEGLAHQETQYF. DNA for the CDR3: TGCGCCAGCAGCCCGGAGGGACTAGCGCACCAAGAGACCCAGTACTTC.

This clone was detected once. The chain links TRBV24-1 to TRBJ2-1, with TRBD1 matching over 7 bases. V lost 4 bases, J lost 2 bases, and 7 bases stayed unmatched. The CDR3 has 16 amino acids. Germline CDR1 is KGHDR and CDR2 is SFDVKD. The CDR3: CATSDRQGTTYNEQFF. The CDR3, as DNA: TGTGCCACCAGTGACCGACAGGGAACAACCTACAATGAGCAGTTCTTC.